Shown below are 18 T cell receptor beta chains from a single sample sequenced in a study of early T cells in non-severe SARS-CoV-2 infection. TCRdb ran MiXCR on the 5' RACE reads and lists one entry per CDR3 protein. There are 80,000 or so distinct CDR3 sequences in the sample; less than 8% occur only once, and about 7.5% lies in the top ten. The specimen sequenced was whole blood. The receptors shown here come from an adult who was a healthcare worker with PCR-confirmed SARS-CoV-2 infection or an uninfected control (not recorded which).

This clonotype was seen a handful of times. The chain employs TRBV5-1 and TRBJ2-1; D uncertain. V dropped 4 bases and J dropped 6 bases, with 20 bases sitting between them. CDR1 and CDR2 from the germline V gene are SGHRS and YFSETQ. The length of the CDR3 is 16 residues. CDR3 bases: TGCGCCAGCAGCATGGTCGCGGCGGCACCTCTCAATGAGCAGTTCTTC. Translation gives CASSMVAAAPLNEQFF.

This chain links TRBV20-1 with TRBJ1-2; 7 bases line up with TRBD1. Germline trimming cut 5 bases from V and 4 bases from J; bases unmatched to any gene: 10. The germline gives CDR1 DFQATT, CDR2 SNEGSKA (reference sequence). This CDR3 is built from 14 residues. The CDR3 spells CSAVAHRGSYGYTF. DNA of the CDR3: TGCAGTGCTGTAGCGCACAGGGGCAGCTATGGCTACACCTTC.

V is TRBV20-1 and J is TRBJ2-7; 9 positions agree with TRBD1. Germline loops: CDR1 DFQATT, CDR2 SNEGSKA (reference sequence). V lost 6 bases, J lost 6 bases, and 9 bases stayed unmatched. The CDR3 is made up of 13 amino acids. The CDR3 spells CSAPRTGDGEQYF. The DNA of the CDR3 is TGCAGTGCCCCGCGGACAGGGGACGGCGAGCAGTACTTC.

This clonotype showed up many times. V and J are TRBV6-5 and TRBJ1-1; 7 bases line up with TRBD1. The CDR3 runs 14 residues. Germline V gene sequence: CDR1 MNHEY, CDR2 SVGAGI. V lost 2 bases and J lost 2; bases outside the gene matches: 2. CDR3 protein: CASSYDRVNTEAFF. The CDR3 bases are TGTGCCAGCAGTTACGACAGGGTCAACACTGAAGCTTTCTTT.

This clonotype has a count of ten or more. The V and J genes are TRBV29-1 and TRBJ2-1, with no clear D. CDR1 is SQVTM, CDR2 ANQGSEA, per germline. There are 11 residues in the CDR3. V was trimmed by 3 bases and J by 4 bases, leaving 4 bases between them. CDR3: CSVERYNEQFF. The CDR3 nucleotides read TGCAGCGTTGAGAGGTACAATGAGCAGTTCTTC.

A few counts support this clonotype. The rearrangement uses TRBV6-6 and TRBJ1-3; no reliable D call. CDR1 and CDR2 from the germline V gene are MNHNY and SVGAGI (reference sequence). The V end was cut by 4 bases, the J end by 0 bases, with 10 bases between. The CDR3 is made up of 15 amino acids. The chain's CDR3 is CASSSPWLSGNTIYF. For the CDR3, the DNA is TGTGCCAGCAGTTCCCCTTGGCTCTCTGGAAACACCATATATTTT.

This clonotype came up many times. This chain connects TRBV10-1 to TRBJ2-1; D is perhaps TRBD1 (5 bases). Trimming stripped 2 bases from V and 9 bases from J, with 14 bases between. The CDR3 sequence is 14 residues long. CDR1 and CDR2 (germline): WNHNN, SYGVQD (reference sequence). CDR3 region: CASSENKGFAEQFF. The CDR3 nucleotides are TGCGCCAGCAGTGAGAATAAGGGGTTTGCTGAGCAGTTCTTC.

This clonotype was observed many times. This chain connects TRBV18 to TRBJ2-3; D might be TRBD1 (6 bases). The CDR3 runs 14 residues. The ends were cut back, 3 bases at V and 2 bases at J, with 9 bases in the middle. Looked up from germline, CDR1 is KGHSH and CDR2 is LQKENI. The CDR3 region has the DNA TGTGCCAGCTCACCCGGACAGTACACAGATACGCAGTATTTT. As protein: CASSPGQYTDTQYF.

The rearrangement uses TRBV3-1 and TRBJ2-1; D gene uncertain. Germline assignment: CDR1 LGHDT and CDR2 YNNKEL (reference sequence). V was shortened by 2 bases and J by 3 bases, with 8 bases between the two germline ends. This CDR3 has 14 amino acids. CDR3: CASSQSPHYNEQFF. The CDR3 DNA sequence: TGTGCCAGCAGCCAAAGTCCCCACTACAATGAGCAGTTCTTC.

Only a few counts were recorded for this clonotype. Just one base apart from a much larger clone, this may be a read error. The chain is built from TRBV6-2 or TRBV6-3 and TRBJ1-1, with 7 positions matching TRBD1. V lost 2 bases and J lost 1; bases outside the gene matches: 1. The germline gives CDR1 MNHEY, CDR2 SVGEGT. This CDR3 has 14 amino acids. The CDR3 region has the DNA TGTGCCAGCAGTTACCGGACAGGGAACACTGAAGCTTTCTTT. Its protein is CASSYRTGNTEAFF.

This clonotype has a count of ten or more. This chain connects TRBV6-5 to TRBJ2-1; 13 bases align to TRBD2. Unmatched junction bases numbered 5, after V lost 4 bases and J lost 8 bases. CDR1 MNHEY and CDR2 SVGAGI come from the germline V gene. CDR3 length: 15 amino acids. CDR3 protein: CASSSRTSGSYEQFF. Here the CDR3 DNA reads TGTGCCAGCAGTTCCAGGACTAGCGGGAGCTATGAGCAGTTCTTC.

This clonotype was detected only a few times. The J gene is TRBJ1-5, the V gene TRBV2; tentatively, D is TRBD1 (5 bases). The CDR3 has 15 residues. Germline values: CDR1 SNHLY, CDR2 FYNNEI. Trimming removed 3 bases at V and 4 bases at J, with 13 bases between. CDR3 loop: CASSEQTVSNQPQHF. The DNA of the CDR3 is TGTGCCAGCAGTGAGCAGACAGTCTCTAATCAGCCCCAGCATTTT.

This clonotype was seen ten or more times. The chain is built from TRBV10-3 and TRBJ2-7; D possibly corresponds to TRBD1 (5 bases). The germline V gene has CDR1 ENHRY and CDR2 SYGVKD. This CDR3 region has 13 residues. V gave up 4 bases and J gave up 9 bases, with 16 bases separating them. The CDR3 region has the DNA TGTGCCATCAGTGTTCTGGGGCCAGTTTGGCAGTACTTC. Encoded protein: CAISVLGPVWQYF.

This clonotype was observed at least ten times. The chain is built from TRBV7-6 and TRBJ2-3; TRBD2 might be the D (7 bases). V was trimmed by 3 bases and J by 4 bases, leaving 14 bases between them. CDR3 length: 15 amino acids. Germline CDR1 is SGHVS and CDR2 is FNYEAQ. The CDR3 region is CASSFAGAGADTQYF. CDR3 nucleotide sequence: TGTGCCAGCAGCTTTGCAGGGGCGGGGGCAGATACGCAGTATTTT. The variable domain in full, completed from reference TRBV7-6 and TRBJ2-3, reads GAGVSQSPRYKVTKRGQDVALRCDPISGHVSLYWYRQALGQGPEFLTYFNYEAQQDKSGLPNDRFSAERPEGSISTLTIQRTEQRDSAMYRCASSFAGAGADTQYFGPGTRLTVL.

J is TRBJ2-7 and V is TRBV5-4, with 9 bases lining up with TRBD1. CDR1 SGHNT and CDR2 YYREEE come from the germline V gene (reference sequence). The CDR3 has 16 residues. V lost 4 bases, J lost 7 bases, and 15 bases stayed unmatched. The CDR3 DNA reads TGTGCCAGCAGCCCGGTCGCCGGGACAGGGATCGGGGAGCAGTACTTC. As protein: CASSPVAGTGIGEQYF.

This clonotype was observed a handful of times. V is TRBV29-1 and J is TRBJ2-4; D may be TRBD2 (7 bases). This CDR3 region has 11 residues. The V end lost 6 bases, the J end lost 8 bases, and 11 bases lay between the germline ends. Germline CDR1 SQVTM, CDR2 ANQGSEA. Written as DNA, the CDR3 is TGCAGCGTGCAGGGGAGGGACATTCAGTACTTC. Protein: CSVQGRDIQYF.

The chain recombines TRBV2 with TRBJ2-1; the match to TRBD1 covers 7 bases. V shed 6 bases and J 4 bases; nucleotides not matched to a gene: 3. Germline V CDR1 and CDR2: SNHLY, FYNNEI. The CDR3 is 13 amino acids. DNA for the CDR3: TGTGCCAGCAGCCGGGACAGATACAATGAGCAGTTCTTC. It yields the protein CASSRDRYNEQFF. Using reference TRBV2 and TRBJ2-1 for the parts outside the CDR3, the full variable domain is EPEVTQTPSHQVTQMGQEVILRCVPISNHLYFYWYRQILGQKVEFLVSFYNNEISEKSEIFDDQFSVERPDGSNFTLKIRSTKLEDSAMYFCASSRDRYNEQFFGPGTRLTVL.

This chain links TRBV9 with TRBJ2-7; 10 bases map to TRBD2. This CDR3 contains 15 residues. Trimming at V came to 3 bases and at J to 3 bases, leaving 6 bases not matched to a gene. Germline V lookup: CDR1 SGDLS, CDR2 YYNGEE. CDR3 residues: CASSGGLAEIYEQYF. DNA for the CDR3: TGTGCCAGCAGCGGCGGACTAGCGGAAATCTACGAGCAGTACTTC.